This T cell receptor (beta chain) emerged from a study of OX40 agonist ivuxolimab in advanced cancers. With 7 bases removed from V and 4 bases from J, the gap between germline ends came to 16 bases. CDR1 MDHEN and CDR2 SYDVKM come from the germline V gene. CDR3 length equals 14 residues. Sequenced by immunoSEQ multiplex PCR; TCRdb stores in-frame clones only, minus some. Of tens of thousands of clones listed, approximately 91% were seen once; the top ten hold 0.33%. The chain uses TRBV28 and TRBJ1-1; D perhaps matches TRBD1 (6 bases). The source of this sequence is an adult with an advanced solid tumor such as melanoma, head and neck, liver or kidney cancer. The source was CD4+ or CD8+ T cells sorted from blood, collected in a trial of the OX40 agonist ivuxolimab. As DNA, the CDR3 is TGTGCCAGCATAAAACAGGGTTTCGGCACTGAAGCTTTCTTT. It specifies CASIKQGFGTEAFF.